A single TCR beta chain is shown here with its context. The antigen is undetermined. Treatment: roughly 20 received Ad26.COV2.S at low or high dose, single or two shots; about 5 received placebo; per-sample allocation not given. Day 63 after the first vaccine or placebo injection was the time point for sampling. Trimming shortened V by 4 bases and J by 4 bases, and 18 bases separated the two germline ends. The germline CDR1 and CDR2 sequences are SGHRS and YFSETQ. The CDR3 has 15 amino acids. This sample was taken from a study of Ad26.COV2.S vaccination and SARS-CoV-2 variants. Broader study findings: Placebo recipients and vaccine recipients were similar in non-spike TCR breadth.

TCRdb keeps only in-frame clones here, not all; method: immunoSEQ multiplex PCR. The sample holds a few hundred thousand clones; approximately 89% are singletons and the top ten take around 1.9%. Sequencing was performed on peripheral blood, taken in a trial of Ad26.COV2.S vaccine versus placebo. The chain carries TRBV5-1 and TRBJ2-7; maybe TRBD2 (5 bases). The origin of this receptor is a person aged 18 to 59 who received the Ad26.COV2.S COVID-19 vaccine or a placebo. The CDR3 region is CASSPITPWEYEQYF. The CDR3 coding sequence is TGCGCCAGCAGCCCTATAACCCCCTGGGAGTACGAGCAGTACTTC.